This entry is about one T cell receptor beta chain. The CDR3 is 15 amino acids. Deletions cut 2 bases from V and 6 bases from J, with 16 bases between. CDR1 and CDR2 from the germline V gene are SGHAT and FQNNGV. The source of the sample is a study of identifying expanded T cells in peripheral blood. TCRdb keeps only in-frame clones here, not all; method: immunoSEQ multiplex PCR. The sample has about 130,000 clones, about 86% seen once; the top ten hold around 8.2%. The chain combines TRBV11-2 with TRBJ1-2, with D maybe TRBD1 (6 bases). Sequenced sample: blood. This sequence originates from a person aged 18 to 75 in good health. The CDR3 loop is CASSLRPPGTHGYTF. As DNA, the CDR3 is TGTGCCAGCAGCTTACGACCGCCCGGGACACATGGCTACACCTTC.